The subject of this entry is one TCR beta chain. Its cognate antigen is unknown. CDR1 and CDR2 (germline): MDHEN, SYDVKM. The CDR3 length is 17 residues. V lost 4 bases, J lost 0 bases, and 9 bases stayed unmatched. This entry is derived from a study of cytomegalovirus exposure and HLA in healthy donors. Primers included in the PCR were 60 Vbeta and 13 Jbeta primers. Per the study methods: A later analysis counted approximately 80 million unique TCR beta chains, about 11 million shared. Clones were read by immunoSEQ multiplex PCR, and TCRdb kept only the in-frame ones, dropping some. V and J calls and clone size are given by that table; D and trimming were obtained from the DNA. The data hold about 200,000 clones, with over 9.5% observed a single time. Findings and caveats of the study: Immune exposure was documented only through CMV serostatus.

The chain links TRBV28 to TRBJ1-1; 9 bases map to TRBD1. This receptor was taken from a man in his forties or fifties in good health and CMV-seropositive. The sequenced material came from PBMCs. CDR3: CASSSPAGQGMNTEAFF. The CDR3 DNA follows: TGTGCCAGCAGTTCTCCTGCGGGACAGGGCATGAACACTGAAGCTTTCTTT.